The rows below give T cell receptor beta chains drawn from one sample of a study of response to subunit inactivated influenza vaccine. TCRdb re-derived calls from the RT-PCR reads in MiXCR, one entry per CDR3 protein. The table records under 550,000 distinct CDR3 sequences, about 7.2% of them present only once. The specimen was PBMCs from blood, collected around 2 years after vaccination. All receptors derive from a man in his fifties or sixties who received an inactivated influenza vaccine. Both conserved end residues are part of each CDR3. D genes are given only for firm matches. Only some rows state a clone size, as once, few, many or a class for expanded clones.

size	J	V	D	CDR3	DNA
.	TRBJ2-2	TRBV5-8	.	CASSPNRAGELFF	TGTGCCAGCAGCCCCAACAGGGCCGGGGAGCTGTTTTTT
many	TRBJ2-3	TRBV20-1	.	CSARPGRGGRDTQYF	TGCAGTGCTAGACCGGGGAGGGGGGGGAGGGATACGCAGTATTTT
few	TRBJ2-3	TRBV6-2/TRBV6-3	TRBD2	CASSLLGGLEGTDTQYF	TGTGCCAGCAGCCTCCTGGGAGGACTAGAGGGGACAGATACGCAGTATTTT
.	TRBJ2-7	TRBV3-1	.	CASSQDRAGQLYF	TGTGCCAGCAGCCAAGATCGGGCAGGCCAATTGTACTTC
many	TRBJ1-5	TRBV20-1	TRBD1	CSARDRTGGNQPQHF	TGCAGTGCTAGAGATCGTACAGGGGGGAATCAGCCCCAGCATTTT
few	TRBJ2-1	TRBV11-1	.	CATKPDLGGYNEQFF	TGTGCCACCAAACCGGATTTGGGGGGCTACAATGAGCAGTTCTTC
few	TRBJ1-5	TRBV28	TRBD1	CATRAGTGSQPQHF	TGTGCCACGCGTGCCGGGACAGGGTCTCAGCCCCAGCATTTT
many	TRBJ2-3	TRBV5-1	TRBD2	CASSPESGGEYF	TGCGCCAGCAGCCCTGAGAGCGGGGGGGAGTATTTT
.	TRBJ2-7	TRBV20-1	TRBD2	CSAPLAGSPYEQYF	TGCAGTGCCCCTCTAGCGGGGTCCCCCTACGAGCAGTACTTC
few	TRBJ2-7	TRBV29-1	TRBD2	CSVERTSGLFSSYEQYF	TGCAGCGTTGAGCGGACTAGCGGGCTCTTTAGCTCCTACGAGCAGTACTTC
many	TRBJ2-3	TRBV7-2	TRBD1	CASSLTGGFDTQYF	TGTGCCAGCAGCTTAACAGGGGGATTTGATACGCAGTATTTT
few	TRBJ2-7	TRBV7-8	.	CASSGSPQFSYEQYF	TGTGCCAGCAGCGGATCCCCCCAGTTCTCCTACGAGCAGTACTTC
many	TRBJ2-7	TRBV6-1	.	CASRGGGEYEQYF	TGTGCCAGCAGGGGAGGTGGGGAGTACGAGCAGTACTTC
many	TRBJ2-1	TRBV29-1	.	CSVVPGAVINNEQFF	TGCAGCGTTGTTCCAGGGGCGGTCATCAACAATGAGCAGTTCTTC
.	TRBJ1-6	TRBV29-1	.	CSVALQGNSPLHF	TGCAGCGTTGCCCTACAGGGAAATTCACCCCTCCACTTT
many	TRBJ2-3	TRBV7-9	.	CASSLPGITDTQYF	TGTGCCAGCAGCTTACCAGGAATCACAGATACGCAGTATTTT
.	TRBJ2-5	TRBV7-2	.	CASSIRQGLARETQYF	TGTGCCAGCAGCATCCGACAGGGACTGGCGAGAGAGACCCAGTACTTC
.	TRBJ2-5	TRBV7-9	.	CASSPYYETQYF	TGTGCCAGCAGCCCTTACTATGAGACCCAGTACTTC
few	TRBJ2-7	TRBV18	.	CASSPPRGAGGEQYF	TGTGCCAGCTCACCGCCTCGAGGCGCCGGGGGCGAGCAGTACTTC
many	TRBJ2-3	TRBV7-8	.	CASSYNGRGTDTQYF	TGTGCCAGCAGCTACAACGGACGCGGCACAGATACGCAGTATTTT
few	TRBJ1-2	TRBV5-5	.	CASSLGDENYGYTF	TGTGCCAGCAGCTTGGGGGATGAAAACTATGGCTACACCTTC
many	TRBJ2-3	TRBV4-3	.	CASSQVPGSTDTQYF	TGCGCCAGCAGCCAAGTCCCCGGATCTACAGATACGCAGTATTTT
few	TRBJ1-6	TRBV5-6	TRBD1	CASSSDRGYNSPLHF	TGTGCCAGCAGCTCGGACAGGGGTTATAATTCACCCCTCCACTTT
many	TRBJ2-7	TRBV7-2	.	CASSSGRGGYEQYF	TGTGCCAGCAGCTCCGGTCGAGGGGGCTACGAGCAGTACTTC
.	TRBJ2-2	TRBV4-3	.	CASSQDLKGTGELFF	TGCGCCAGCAGCCAAGATCTCAAGGGGACCGGGGAGCTGTTTTTT
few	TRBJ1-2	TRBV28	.	CASSPLTYGYTF	TGTGCCAGCAGTCCTCTCACCTATGGCTACACCTTC
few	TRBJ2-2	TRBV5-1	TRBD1	CASSETLTGGAGELFF	TGCGCCAGCAGCGAAACATTGACAGGGGGTGCCGGGGAGCTGTTTTTT
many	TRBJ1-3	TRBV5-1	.	CASSQYSSGNTIYF	TGCGCCAGCAGCCAATACAGCTCTGGAAACACCATATATTTT
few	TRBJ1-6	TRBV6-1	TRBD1	CASSRTGVGSPLHF	TGTGCCAGCAGTAGAACAGGGGTCGGTTCACCCCTCCACTTT
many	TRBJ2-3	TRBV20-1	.	CSAIIFGGGTPDTQYF	TGCAGTGCTATCATATTTGGCGGGGGCACACCAGATACGCAGTATTTT
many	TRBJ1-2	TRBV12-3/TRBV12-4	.	CASSFLAGDGYTF	.
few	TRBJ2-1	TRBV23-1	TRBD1	CASRSTGGFYNEQFF	TGCGCCAGCAGGTCAACAGGGGGGTTCTACAATGAGCAGTTCTTC